The T cell receptor beta chain under discussion was sequenced for a study of blood T cell repertoires in COVID-19. Study summary: Sites in the United States, Italy and Spain provided acute and convalescent COVID-19 samples.

Participants were aged roughly 18 to 89 years, lived in 20 to 30 US areas, and enrolled virtually. Shortly before study entry, within 2 weeks, exposed participants had met a COVID-19 case. Trimming cost V 4 bases and J 2 bases, with 12 bases left between them. Germline CDR1 MNHEY, CDR2 SVGAGI. CDR3 length: 14 amino acids. Per the study methods: Researchers report that nucleated cell counts were estimated from reference gene primer amplification. Produced via immunoSEQ multiplex PCR; TCRdb's table is partial and in-frame only. V and J calls and clone size are copied from that table; D and trimming were computed from the DNA. The table shows roughly 150,000 clones, with over 80% occurring only once.

The clonotype originates from a man between 65 and 79 years old who had been exposed to COVID-19. The chain joins TRBV6-5 to TRBJ2-7, with unresolved D. The material sequenced was PBMCs or T cells enriched from blood (not recorded which). The CDR3 DNA reads as TGTGCCAGCAGTTCAGACACACCACCCTACGAGCAGTACTTC. This translates into CASSSDTPPYEQYF.